The next 32 T cell receptor beta chains were all read from a single sample in a study of cytomegalovirus exposure and HLA in healthy donors. The protocol was immunoSEQ multiplex PCR, while the TCRdb copy is restricted to in-frame clones and leaves out a portion. The sample includes approximately 300,000 clones, 86% of them seen just once. Input material: PBMCs. The receptors come from a woman aged 18-35 years in good health and CMV-seronegative.

This sequence joins TRBV14 and TRBJ2-7; a weak D match, TRBD2 (5 bases). Per germline, CDR1 SGHDN and CDR2 FVKESK. The V and J ends lost 4 bases and 6 bases respectively, with 10 bases between them. CDR3 size: 12 residues. CDR3 sequence (DNA): TGTGCCAGCAGCCCCTGGGCGGGCGAGCAGTACTTC. Its protein product is CASSPWAGEQYF.

This clone came up once. In DNA, the CDR3 is TGTGCCAGCAGTGAACCGGGACACACAAAAGAGACCCAGTACTTC. Its protein is CASSEPGHTKETQYF. This chain links TRBV6-1 with TRBJ2-5; weak D call: TRBD1 (6 bases). Per germline, CDR1 MNHNS and CDR2 SASEGT. Trimming pared 2 bases from V and 3 bases from J, leaving 13 bases between. This CDR3 is built from 15 residues.

The chain links TRBV27 to TRBJ2-5; D is perhaps TRBD2 (6 bases). V lost 3 bases and J lost 1, with 12 bases in between. The CDR3 covers 15 residues. Germline values: CDR1 MNHEY, CDR2 SMNVEV (reference sequence). The chain's CDR3 is CASSFLGGSQETQYF. CDR3 DNA: TGTGCCAGCAGTTTTTTGGGGGGATCCCAAGAGACCCAGTACTTC.

J is TRBJ2-1 and V is TRBV2; 11 nucleotides align to TRBD1. The CDR3 length is 16 residues. Unmatched junction bases numbered 11, after V lost 6 bases and J lost 7 bases. Germline V gene data show CDR1 as SNHLY and CDR2 as FYNNEI. CDR3 sequence: CASRPLGQGAGNEQFF. CDR3 in DNA: TGTGCCAGCAGACCCCTAGGACAGGGGGCGGGGAATGAGCAGTTCTTC.

V usage is TRBV7-6 and J usage is TRBJ2-1; 9 bases map to TRBD1. Germline V lookup: CDR1 SGHVS, CDR2 FNYEAQ. Trimming at V came to 3 bases and at J to 4 bases, leaving 4 bases not matched to a gene. The length of the CDR3 is 15 residues. The CDR3 region has the DNA TGTGCCAGCAGCTTGGCACAGGGGGCTTACAATGAGCAGTTCTTC. Translating gives CASSLAQGAYNEQFF.

V is TRBV5-6 and J is TRBJ2-3, with D possibly TRBD1 on 6 matching bases. The CDR3 loop spans 14 amino acids. Looked up from germline, CDR1 is SGHDT and CDR2 is YYEEEE. V lost 0 bases to trimming and J lost 4 bases, with 9 bases between them. Here the CDR3 DNA reads TGTGCCAGCAGCTTGGGAGGGGGTGCAGATACGCAGTATTTT. Translation: CASSLGGGADTQYF.

The rearrangement uses TRBV9 and TRBJ1-1; no firm D call. The germline CDR1 and CDR2 sequences are SGDLS and YYNGEE. The CDR3 sequence is 16 residues long. The germline V and J ends were trimmed by 0 bases and 2 bases, with 14 bases remaining between them. The CDR3 coding sequence is TGTGCCAGCAGCGTAGATTCCAATCCCACTAACACTGAAGCTTTCTTT. Translation gives CASSVDSNPTNTEAFF.

Turning to this clone: An end of the junction does not agree with germline; a read error may underlie this. The V gene is TRBV5-4, the J gene TRBJ2-7, with 15 bases fitting TRBD2. CDR3 size: 16 residues. CDR1 SGHNT and CDR2 YYREEE come from the germline V gene (reference sequence). CDR3 region: CASSPGLAGGPAERYF. The DNA of the CDR3 is TGTGCCAGCAGCCCAGGACTAGCGGGAGGGCCCGCGGAGCGGTACTTC.

The chain joins TRBV7-3 to TRBJ2-7, with 7 bases fitting TRBD1. Germline lookup yields CDR1 SGHTA and CDR2 FQGTGA. V shed 5 bases and J 6 bases; nucleotides not matched to a gene: 7. The CDR3 has 13 amino acids. The CDR3 nucleotides read TGTGCCAGCAGCCCCCAGACAGGGATCGAGCAGTACTTC. It is translated as CASSPQTGIEQYF.

This chain connects TRBV7-7 to TRBJ2-3; the match to TRBD2 covers 7 bases. The CDR3 runs to 16 residues. Trimming removed 5 bases from V and 5 bases from J; junction bases left unmatched: 13. Germline lookup yields CDR1 SSHAT and CDR2 FNYEAQ (reference sequence). The CDR3 here is CASSPPVGGLGDTQYF. DNA for the CDR3: TGTGCCAGCAGCCCCCCCGTGGGAGGGCTGGGAGATACGCAGTATTTT.

The gene calls are TRBV27 and TRBJ1-1; D gene ambiguous. This CDR3 has 12 residues. CDR1 and CDR2 from the germline V gene are MNHEY and SMNVEV (reference sequence). V lost 8 bases, J lost 5 bases, and 12 bases lay in between. Here the CDR3 reads CASGRARTEAFF. CDR3 sequence (DNA): TGTGCCAGCGGGCGGGCGCGGACTGAAGCTTTCTTT.

With regard to this clone: Other DNA variants within this sample encode the same CDR3. The chain carries TRBV18 and TRBJ2-1; D possibly corresponds to TRBD2 (7 bases). Per the germline V gene, CDR1 is KGHSH and CDR2 is LQKENI. V lost 0 bases, J lost 8 bases, and 8 bases lay in between. The CDR3 spans 13 residues. The CDR3 nucleotides are TGTGCCAGCTCACCACCCGGGGGGCATGAGCAGTTCTTC. This codes for CASSPPGGHEQFF.

V gene TRBV27 combines with J gene TRBJ1-5, with a tentative D call TRBD1 (5 bases). Trimming took off 1 base at V and 4 bases at J, with 8 bases between the two ends. This CDR3 has 14 residues. CDR1 MNHEY and CDR2 SMNVEV come from the germline V gene (reference sequence). CDR3 sequence: CASSLWGVNQPQHF. DNA of the CDR3: TGTGCCAGCAGTTTATGGGGGGTAAATCAGCCCCAGCATTTT.

The chain links TRBV9 to TRBJ1-4, with 10 bases that match TRBD1. CDR3 length equals 17 residues. The V gene's germline CDR1 is SGDLS and CDR2 YYNGEE. The ends lost 0 bases at V and 4 bases at J; junction bases unmatched: 6. CDR3: CASSVGQGAKLNEKLFF. As DNA, the CDR3 is TGTGCCAGCAGCGTAGGACAGGGGGCCAAACTTAATGAAAAACTGTTTTTT.

This clone was recorded many times. The rearrangement joins TRBV5-6 to TRBJ1-2; D ambiguous. The CDR3 runs 14 residues. V was cut by 6 bases and J by 2 bases, with 14 bases left in between. Germline assignment: CDR1 SGHDT and CDR2 YYEEEE. The CDR3 bases are TGTGCCAGCACCGACGGGCCGGGGAACTATGGCTACACCTTC. It translates to CASTDGPGNYGYTF.

This clone was seen more than once but under ten times. The chain links TRBV30 to TRBJ1-1, with a tentative D call TRBD1 (6 bases). The CDR3 runs 14 residues. Germline values: CDR1 GTSNPN, CDR2 SVGIG (reference sequence). V was trimmed by 2 bases and J by 4 bases, leaving 14 bases between them. CDR3 sequence: CAWSQGYGGTEAFF. CDR3 in DNA: TGTGCCTGGAGTCAGGGGTATGGAGGCACTGAAGCTTTCTTT.

In DNA form, the CDR3 reads TGTGCCAGCAGTTTTGGTCGAGGCTACTATGGCTACACCTTC. Residues: CASSFGRGYYGYTF. This chain uses TRBV28 with TRBJ1-2; D remains ambiguous. The germline V gene has CDR1 MDHEN and CDR2 SYDVKM. The CDR3 runs to 14 residues. V lost 3 bases to trimming and J lost 3 bases, with 11 bases between them.

The rearrangement joins TRBV6-6 to TRBJ2-3; D uncertain. The germline gives CDR1 MNHNY, CDR2 SVGAGI (reference sequence). The CDR3 has 11 residues. V was cut by 4 bases and J by 5 bases, with 4 bases left in between. The CDR3 sequence: CASSSLDTQYF. CDR3 bases: TGTGCCAGCAGTTCCTTAGATACGCAGTATTTT.

The chain employs TRBV9 and TRBJ2-7, with 10 nucleotides matching TRBD2. CDR3 length: 14 residues. The germline V gene encodes CDR1 SGDLS and CDR2 YYNGEE. Trimming took 4 bases from V and 5 from J; bases not matched to a gene: 6. The DNA of the CDR3 is TGTGCCAGCAGCTTGGGACTAGCGCAGGACGAGCAGTACTTC. This translates into CASSLGLAQDEQYF.

The chain combines TRBV5-1 with TRBJ2-3, with TRBD1 as a possible D gene (5 bases). The V gene's germline CDR1 is SGHRS and CDR2 YFSETQ. This CDR3 region has 15 residues. Between the trimmed V and J ends, which lost 0 bases and 1 base, there was a span of 9 bases. As DNA, the CDR3 is TGCGCCAGCAGCTTGGTAGTGACAGGCACAGATACGCAGTATTTT. Its protein product is CASSLVVTGTDTQYF.

The CDR3 coding sequence is TGTGCCAGCAGCAATACAGGGGTTGGAAACACCATATATTTT. As protein: CASSNTGVGNTIYF. The chain carries TRBV5-4 and TRBJ1-3, with TRBD1 identical over 7 bases. This CDR3 is 14 amino acids long. After removal of 4 bases from V and 3 bases from J, the junction contained 4 bases not matched to a gene. Germline V lookup: CDR1 SGHNT, CDR2 YYREEE (reference sequence).

This clone has a handful of counts. This rearrangement joins TRBV4-3 to TRBJ2-7; D gene ambiguous. The germline V gene encodes CDR1 LGHNA and CDR2 YSLEER. Trimming stripped 0 bases from V and 3 bases from J, with 12 bases between. The CDR3 contains 15 residues. CDR3 sequence reads: CASSQEWSEYYEQYF. The CDR3, as DNA: TGCGCCAGCAGCCAAGAGTGGTCAGAATACTACGAGCAGTACTTC.

This chain links TRBV6-5 with TRBJ2-1; the D is unclear. This CDR3 has 14 amino acids. Trimming removed 6 bases from V and 2 bases from J, with 11 bases in between. Germline lookup yields CDR1 MNHEY and CDR2 SVGAGI. This CDR3 reads CASSQMVAYNEQFF. Written as DNA, the CDR3 is TGTGCCAGCAGCCAAATGGTAGCCTACAATGAGCAGTTCTTC.

The chain combines TRBV28 with TRBJ2-7; D is perhaps TRBD1 (6 bases). CDR3 size: 12 residues. Trimming stripped 8 bases from V and 2 bases from J, with 10 bases between. The germline gives CDR1 MDHEN, CDR2 SYDVKM. In DNA, the CDR3 is TGTGCCAGCGGACAGAGTCCCTACGAGCAGTACTTC. Its translation is CASGQSPYEQYF. Complete variable domain (other parts from reference TRBV28 and TRBJ2-7): DVKVTQSSRYLVKRTGEKVFLECVQDMDHENMFWYRQDPGLGLRLIYFSYDVKMKEKGDIPEGYSVSREKKERFSLILESASTNQTSMYLCASGQSPYEQYFGPGTRLTVT.

This rearrangement joins TRBV9 to TRBJ2-3; maybe TRBD2 (6 bases). Deletions cut 0 bases from V and 6 bases from J, with 11 bases between. This CDR3 comprises 14 residues. The germline V gene encodes CDR1 SGDLS and CDR2 YYNGEE. The CDR3 sequence is CASSVDSGADTQYF. The CDR3, as DNA: TGTGCCAGCAGCGTAGACTCGGGAGCGGATACGCAGTATTTT.

The chain combines TRBV4-1 with TRBJ2-3; D is unresolved. The germline V and J ends were trimmed by 5 bases and 5 bases, with 11 bases remaining between them. There are 13 residues in the CDR3. The germline V gene has CDR1 MGHRA and CDR2 YSYEKL. This CDR3 is CASSTQPGDTQYF. For the CDR3, the DNA is TGCGCCAGCAGCACCCAACCCGGAGATACGCAGTATTTT.

The rearrangement uses TRBV9 and TRBJ2-1, with 7 bases lining up with TRBD1. The CDR3 extends over 15 amino acids. The V gene end was trimmed by 4 bases and the J gene end by 2 bases; junction bases not matched to a gene: 6. The germline V gene encodes CDR1 SGDLS and CDR2 YYNGEE. In DNA form, the CDR3 reads TGTGCCAGCAGCCCATCGGGACAGACCTACAATGAGCAGTTCTTC. It translates to CASSPSGQTYNEQFF.

CDR3: CASSLFATVNQPQHF. The CDR3 DNA reads as TGTGCCAGCAGTTTATTTGCGACAGTCAATCAGCCCCAGCATTTT. The gene calls are TRBV27 and TRBJ1-5; tentative D call: TRBD1 (5 bases). Trimming left V 1 base short and J 3 bases short, with 10 bases between. This CDR3 has 15 amino acids. Germline CDR1 and CDR2: MNHEY and SMNVEV (reference sequence).

The J gene is TRBJ2-2, the V gene TRBV2, with D unclear. The length of the CDR3 is 15 residues. Deletions cut 4 bases from V and 2 bases from J, with 11 bases between. The germline V gene has CDR1 SNHLY and CDR2 FYNNEI. The CDR3 loop reads CASSVGLTNTGELFF. DNA of the CDR3: TGTGCCAGCAGTGTCGGGTTAACTAACACCGGGGAGCTGTTTTTT.

A few counts support this clone. This chain links TRBV30 with TRBJ1-2; D might be TRBD1 (6 bases). The CDR3 is 12 amino acids. The germline V and J ends were trimmed by 2 bases and 7 bases, with 11 bases remaining between them. Germline CDR1 GTSNPN, CDR2 SVGIG (reference sequence). The CDR3 loop is CAWSPQGGGYTF. CDR3 nucleotide sequence: TGTGCCTGGAGTCCCCAAGGGGGTGGCTACACCTTC.

This chain joins TRBV27 and TRBJ2-7; no clear D. This CDR3 contains 14 residues. Germline assignment: CDR1 MNHEY and CDR2 SMNVEV (reference sequence). The V gene lost 3 bases and the J gene lost 6 bases, with 15 bases spanning the gap. CDR3 in amino acids: CASSFQRVGGEQYF. The CDR3 DNA follows: TGTGCCAGCAGTTTTCAACGGGTAGGTGGCGAGCAGTACTTC.

The rearrangement joins TRBV2 to TRBJ1-3; no definite D call. This CDR3 is 13 amino acids long. The V end lost 7 bases, the J end lost 0 bases, and 7 bases lay between the germline ends. The germline CDR1 and CDR2 sequences are SNHLY and FYNNEI. The CDR3 protein is CASTHISGNTIYF. The CDR3 region has the DNA TGTGCCAGCACTCACATCTCTGGAAACACCATATATTTT.